This TCR beta chain is from a study of blood T cell repertoires in COVID-19. The CDR3 has 16 amino acids. Trimming removed 1 base at V and 2 bases at J, with 15 bases between. In germline, CDR1 is LNHNV, CDR2 YYDKDF (reference sequence). Measured with immunoSEQ multiplex PCR; TCRdb has only the in-frame clones, and not every one. Seen here are over 200,000 clones, 88% observed once, and the top ten hold 2.5% to 3.5%. The receptor was isolated from a woman aged 60-75 years with acute or convalescent COVID-19. The sequenced material came from peripheral blood. This chain links TRBV15 with TRBJ2-7, with D possibly matching TRBD2 (6 bases). CDR3 DNA sequence: TGTGCCACCAGCAGAGGTATGGGACTGATGACCTACGAGCAGTACTTC. Translation: CATSRGMGLMTYEQYF. Together with reference TRBV15 and TRBJ2-7, the CDR3 gives the full variable domain: DAMVIQNPRYQVTQFGKPVTLSCSQTLNHNVMYWYQQKSSQAPKLLFHYYDKDFNNEADTPDNFQSRRPNTSFCFLDIRSPGLGDTAMYLCATSRGMGLMTYEQYFGPGTRLTVT.